Listed below are T cell receptor beta chains from one sample, sequenced in a study of T cells in Graves' hyperthyroidism and ophthalmopathy. TCRdb called the multiplex PCR reads again in MiXCR, with one record for every CDR3 protein. The table includes about 610,000 distinct CDR3 sequences, 16% detected once. The sequencing sample was made of blood. The receptors come from a woman aged 40 to 49 with Graves' ophthalmopathy. Both conserved end residues are part of each CDR3. A D gene is named only where the DNA matches it firmly. Size tells how often a clone was seen (once, few, many) or the class of an expanded clone, and some rows leave it out.

TRBV20-1	-	-	TRBJ1-5	CSVGRANQPQHF	TGCAGTGTGGGCAGGGCCAATCAGCCCCAGCATTTT
TRBV28	many	-	TRBJ2-1	CASSIPVPAYNEQFF	TGTGCCAGCAGTATACCCGTCCCAGCCTACAATGAGCAGTTCTTC
TRBV6-4	few	TRBD1	TRBJ1-5	CASTGTGGVSNQPQHF	TGTGCCAGCACCGGGACAGGGGGAGTTAGCAATCAGCCCCAGCATTTT
TRBV30	many	-	TRBJ1-1	CAWKNRVNRLMNTEAFF	TGTGCCTGGAAAAACAGGGTTAATAGGTTGATGAACACTGAAGCTTTCTTT
TRBV18	many	-	TRBJ2-1	CASSPPLGESYNEQFF	TGTGCCAGCTCACCCCCCCTGGGGGAATCCTACAATGAGCAGTTCTTC
TRBV18	-	-	TRBJ2-2	CASSPRHLGTGELFF	TGTGCCAGCTCACCACGGCATCTGGGAACCGGGGAGCTGTTTTTT
TRBV5-1	few	-	TRBJ2-7	CASSADTSYEQYF	TGCGCCAGCAGCGCGGACACATCCTACGAGCAGTACTTC
TRBV5-1	-	-	TRBJ2-1	CASSRTPGPTYNEQFF	TGCGCCAGCAGCCGCACCCCGGGACCTACCTACAATGAGCAGTTCTTC
TRBV27	-	TRBD2	TRBJ2-1	CASSFSGRADNEQFF	TGTGCCAGCAGTTTTTCCGGGAGGGCCGACAATGAGCAGTTCTTC
TRBV7-3	few	-	TRBJ2-1	CASSPALGEQFF	TGTGCCAGCAGCCCCGCCCTTGGTGAGCAGTTCTTC
TRBV6-2/TRBV6-3	-	-	TRBJ2-7	CASGTPSTRDISYEQYF	TGTGCCAGCGGGACCCCCTCCACTCGGGACATCTCCTACGAGCAGTACTTC
TRBV6-2/TRBV6-3	-	-	TRBJ1-4	CASSYNGGTNEKLFF	TGTGCCAGCAGTTACAATGGTGGAACTAATGAAAAACTGTTTTTT
TRBV29-1	many	-	TRBJ2-3	CSVEARYTDTQYF	TGCAGCGTTGAGGCTCGCTACACAGATACGCAGTATTTT
TRBV20-1	many	-	TRBJ1-1	CSASPGFTEAFF	TGCAGTGCCAGTCCAGGGTTTACTGAAGCTTTCTTT
TRBV18	few	TRBD1	TRBJ1-6	CASSPLDRGTSPLHF	TGTGCCAGCTCACCACTGGACAGGGGGACTTCACCCCTCCACTTT
TRBV20-1	many	-	TRBJ2-3	CSASTSGHTDTQYF	TGCAGTGCTAGTACCAGCGGGCACACAGATACGCAGTATTTT
TRBV13	many	-	TRBJ2-2	CASSLVRTGELFF	TGTGCCAGCAGCTTAGTTCGCACCGGGGAGCTGTTTTTT
TRBV28	-	-	TRBJ2-7	CASRWGVEYEQYF	TGTGCCAGCAGGTGGGGGGTAGAGTACGAGCAGTACTTC
TRBV5-1	many	-	TRBJ1-2	CASSLASLTTDNYGYTF	TGCGCCAGCAGCTTGGCCAGCCTAACCACAGATAACTATGGCTACACCTTC
TRBV20-1	-	-	TRBJ1-2	CSADGGSSYGYTF	TGCAGTGCCGATGGCGGTTCCAGCTATGGCTACACCTTC
TRBV6-1	few	TRBD2	TRBJ2-3	CASHLAGVPDTQYF	TGTGCCAGCCACCTAGCGGGAGTTCCAGATACGCAGTATTTT
TRBV20-1	-	-	TRBJ2-7	CSAREGAGSSYEQYF	TGCAGTGCTAGAGAGGGCGCGGGGAGCTCCTACGAGCAGTACTTC
TRBV6-1	few	TRBD2	TRBJ2-3	CATGGLAGTDTQYF	TGTGCCACCGGGGGACTAGCGGGCACAGATACGCAGTATTTT
TRBV12-3/TRBV12-4	-	TRBD2	TRBJ2-3	CASSHPLAGYTDTQYF	TGTGCCAGCAGTCACCCACTAGCGGGGTACACAGATACGCAGTATTTT
TRBV4-2	few	TRBD2	TRBJ2-1	CASSQRTSGMGGEQFF	TGTGCCAGCAGCCAACGGACTAGCGGGATGGGCGGTGAGCAGTTCTTC
TRBV2	-	-	TRBJ2-2	CASRFPRDSLAGELFF	TGTGCCAGCAGGTTCCCCCGGGACTCTTTAGCCGGGGAGCTGTTTTTT
TRBV7-2	many	-	TRBJ2-3	CASSLGGGETDTQYF	TGTGCCAGCAGCTTAGGTGGCGGGGAAACAGATACGCAGTATTTT
TRBV5-1	many	TRBD1	TRBJ1-1	CAVSGQVRTEAFF	TGCGCCGTATCGGGACAGGTCAGGACTGAAGCTTTCTTT
TRBV30	-	-	TRBJ2-5	CAWRGPGQKRETQYF	TGTGCCTGGAGAGGCCCGGGACAAAAGAGAGAGACCCAGTACTTC
TRBV19	-	TRBD1	TRBJ1-2	CASSPLPGQGLYGYTF	TGTGCCAGTAGTCCTTTGCCGGGACAGGGGCTCTATGGCTACACCTTC
TRBV12-3/TRBV12-4	-	TRBD2	TRBJ2-3	CASSFGTSGYARDTQYF	TGTGCCAGCAGTTTTGGGACTAGCGGGTACGCACGGGATACGCAGTATTTT
TRBV20-1	-	-	TRBJ2-7	CSATPDSYEQYF	TGCAGTGCTACTCCCGACAGTTACGAGCAGTACTTC
TRBV28	-	TRBD1	TRBJ1-4	CASSLGWGTGIEKLFF	TGTGCCAGCAGTTTAGGGTGGGGGACAGGGATTGAAAAACTGTTTTTT
TRBV5-1	few	-	TRBJ1-1	CASKFKTEGTEAFF	TGCGCCAGCAAGTTTAAGACGGAAGGTACTGAAGCTTTCTTT
TRBV6-1	many	-	TRBJ1-1	CASTMGADFTEAFF	TGTGCCAGCACGATGGGGGCAGATTTCACTGAAGCTTTCTTT
TRBV2	many	TRBD2	TRBJ2-3	CASRPSGGPTDTQYF	TGTGCCAGCAGACCCAGCGGGGGCCCCACAGATACGCAGTATTTT
TRBV2	-	-	TRBJ1-1	CASSERGFEAFF	TGTGCCAGCAGTGAACGTGGGTTTGAAGCTTTCTTT
TRBV9	few	TRBD2	TRBJ2-5	CASSPGTSGGAWETQYF	TGTGCCAGCAGCCCCGGGACTAGCGGGGGGGCCTGGGAGACCCAGTACTTC
TRBV20-1	-	TRBD1	TRBJ1-6	CSAESRDRNSPLHF	TGCAGTGCTGAATCCCGGGACAGAAATTCACCCCTCCACTTT
TRBV19	few	-	TRBJ1-1	CASRMGVRTEAFF	TGTGCCAGTAGGATGGGGGTCCGCACTGAAGCTTTCTTT
TRBV9	few	-	TRBJ1-1	CASSGGGGAFF	TGTGCCAGCAGCGGGGGGGGTGGAGCTTTCTTT
TRBV7-9	few	-	TRBJ1-2	CASSLSKVSQGSYGYTF	TGTGCCAGCAGCTTATCAAAAGTCAGTCAGGGGAGCTATGGCTACACCTTC
TRBV3-1	-	TRBD2	TRBJ2-5	CASSRASGGGQETQYF	TGTGCCAGCAGCCGTGCTAGCGGGGGGGGCCAAGAGACCCAGTACTTC
TRBV12-3/TRBV12-4	many	-	TRBJ2-3	CASRGEKSGTDTQYF	TGTGCCAGCAGGGGGGAGAAAAGCGGCACAGATACGCAGTATTTT
TRBV9	few	TRBD1	TRBJ2-2	CASMPGQGATFNTGELFF	TGTGCCAGCATGCCGGGACAGGGGGCCACTTTCAACACCGGGGAGCTGTTTTTT
TRBV7-2	many	TRBD2	TRBJ2-5	CASEPSGRIRGETQYF	TGTGCCAGCGAGCCTAGCGGGAGGATCAGGGGGGAGACCCAGTACTTC
TRBV15	few	-	TRBJ2-5	CATSRDRDNQETQYF	TGTGCCACCAGCAGAGACCGGGACAACCAAGAGACCCAGTACTTC
TRBV6-1	many	-	TRBJ1-2	CASSYTREGYGYTF	TGTGCCAGCAGCTATACCCGTGAGGGCTATGGCTACACCTTC
TRBV5-1	-	TRBD1	TRBJ2-1	CASSLADRGHEQFF	TGCGCCAGCAGCTTGGCTGACAGGGGGCATGAGCAGTTCTTC
TRBV10-3	-	-	TRBJ1-5	CAISESNPGVTNQPQHF	TGTGCCATCAGTGAGTCAAACCCCGGAGTGACCAATCAGCCCCAGCATTTT
TRBV20-1	-	TRBD1	TRBJ1-1	CSARATLTGAPGLNTEAFF	TGCAGTGCTAGAGCCACTCTAACAGGGGCGCCGGGTTTGAACACTGAAGCTTTCTTT
TRBV20-1	many	-	TRBJ2-7	CSASGVGALYDEQYF	TGCAGTGCTAGTGGGGTCGGGGCTTTGTATGACGAGCAGTACTTC
TRBV30	-	TRBD2	TRBJ2-2	CAWSATWTGGYTGELFF	TGTGCCTGGAGTGCGACTTGGACGGGGGGTTACACCGGGGAGCTGTTTTTT
TRBV7-8	-	TRBD1	TRBJ2-3	CASSLRGQAGTGVGDTQYF	TGTGCCAGCAGCTTGAGGGGTCAAGCCGGGACAGGGGTAGGAGATACGCAGTATTTT
TRBV20-1	many	TRBD1	TRBJ2-7	CSASSGTGGGSYEQYF	TGCAGTGCTAGCTCCGGGACAGGGGGCGGCTCCTACGAGCAGTACTTC